The 32 T cell receptor beta chains listed next were all sequenced from one sample in a study of regulatory T cells in long-lasting Graves disease. To make TCR beta libraries, researchers used iRepertoire HTBI primers and Arm-PCR of CDR3 regions. TCRdb re-derived calls from the multiplex PCR reads in MiXCR, one entry per CDR3 protein. The data hold some 370,000 distinct CDR3 sequences, with about an eighth observed a single time. This sample's time point: newly diagnosed GD, antithyroid drugs for less than 3 months. PBMC-extracted RNA yielded the TCR library. The data were also submitted as part of a second study, on T cells in Graves' hyperthyroidism and ophthalmopathy.

The starting material was peripheral blood mononuclear cells (PBMCs), obtained at new diagnosis, from a patient treated with antithyroid drugs. The source of these receptors is a woman under 30 with Graves disease.

Only a few counts were recorded for this clonotype. The chain employs TRBV6-1 and TRBJ1-1; D uncertain. The CDR3 consists of 11 residues. Germline assignment: CDR1 MNHNS and CDR2 SASEGT. The V end was cut by 8 bases, the J end by 6 bases, with 10 bases between. The CDR3 DNA reads TGTGCCAGCTCTATCGGTGCTGAAGCTTTCTTT. It codes for CASSIGAEAFF.

This clonotype was picked up many times. The chain employs TRBV7-8 and TRBJ1-1, with D uncertain. CDR3 length: 13 residues. Per germline, CDR1 SGHVS and CDR2 FQNEAQ. Trimming shortened V by 0 bases and J by 9 bases, and 11 bases separated the two germline ends. The CDR3 DNA sequence: TGTGCCAGCAGCTTAGCGGAACAGACCCAAGCTTTCTTT. Translated, it gives CASSLAEQTQAFF.

The rearrangement joins TRBV6-4 to TRBJ2-1, with 8 bases that match TRBD2. This CDR3 is 15 amino acids long. V was pared by 2 bases and J by 4 bases, with 4 bases of the junction left unmatched. The germline gives CDR1 MRHNA, CDR2 SNTAGT. The CDR3 DNA is TGTGCCAGCAGTGACGAGGCTAGCGGGTACAATGAGCAGTTCTTC. Protein: CASSDEASGYNEQFF.

The sample holds many counts of this clonotype. This chain connects TRBV7-2 to TRBJ1-5; D not resolved. CDR3 length: 15 residues. Between the trimmed V and J ends, which lost 5 bases and 1 base, there was a span of 12 bases. Looked up from germline, CDR1 is SGHTA and CDR2 is FQGNSA. The CDR3 DNA reads TGTGCCAGCAGCCCTTCTGGGGTGAGCAATCAGCCCCAGCATTTT. This encodes CASSPSGVSNQPQHF. The variable domain in full, with the rest retrieved from reference TRBV7-2 and TRBJ1-5, is GAGVSQSPSNKVTEKGKDVELRCDPISGHTALYWYRQSLGQGLEFLIYFQGNSAPDKSGLPSDRFSAERTGGSVSTLTIQRTQQEDSAVYLCASSPSGVSNQPQHFGDGTRLSIL.

Points on this clonotype: A much bigger clone sits one base away, suggesting this may be a read error. A read error is likely, as this CDR3 ends without the conserved phenylalanine or tryptophan. The V call is TRBV11-2, the J call TRBJ1-1; D gene uncertain. The germline gives CDR1 SGHAT, CDR2 FQNNGV. The CDR3 contains 13 residues. Trimming took off 5 bases at V and 8 bases at J, with 15 bases between the two ends. CDR3 nucleotide sequence: TGTGCCAGCAGCCTCCCGGACCGCCGGGAAGCTTTCCTT. Its translation is CASSLPDRREAFL.

This clonotype was seen ten or more times. The rearrangement joins TRBV11-2 to TRBJ2-7; perhaps D is TRBD1 or TRBD2 (5 bases each). The CDR3 is 13 amino acids. Trimming took off 6 bases at V and 5 bases at J, with 14 bases between the two ends. The V gene's germline CDR1 is SGHAT and CDR2 FQNNGV. This CDR3 is CASSYEGLHEQYF. CDR3 bases: TGTGCCAGCAGTTACGAGGGGCTCCACGAGCAGTACTTC.

This clonotype was observed at least ten times. The genes are TRBV19 and TRBJ1-2; 9 nucleotides agree with TRBD1. CDR1 is LNHDA and CDR2 is SQIVND in the germline V gene (reference sequence). The junction had 11 bases not matched to a gene; V was cut back by 5 bases and J by 4 bases. The CDR3 is made up of 16 amino acids. The DNA of the CDR3 is TGTGCCAGTAGTCGAACAGGGGGCAATGGAGTCTATGGCTACACCTTC. Protein: CASSRTGGNGVYGYTF.

This clonotype occurred many times. The chain is built from TRBV18 and TRBJ2-5, with 13 bases matching TRBD2. The V and J ends lost 5 bases and 4 bases, in that order; junction bases with no gene match: 7. CDR1 KGHSH and CDR2 LQKENI come from the germline V gene. The length of the CDR3 is 16 residues. The CDR3 spells CASSSGLAGVRETQYF. CDR3 nucleotides: TGTGCCAGCTCATCCGGACTAGCGGGGGTGAGAGAGACCCAGTACTTC.

This clonotype was counted at least ten times. The chain employs TRBV7-2 and TRBJ2-7; 7 bases fit TRBD2. This CDR3 is 16 amino acids long. Germline V gene data show CDR1 as SGHTA and CDR2 as FQGNSA. V was pared by 5 bases and J by 4 bases, with 14 bases of the junction left unmatched. For the CDR3, the DNA is TGTGCCAGCAGCCAAAACGGGGGGAGCTCAGGGTACGAGCAGTACGTC. It yields the protein CASSQNGGSSGYEQYV.

There are many counts of this clonotype. The CDR3 DNA sequence: TGCAGTGCCCCGGGGCTAGCGCACACAGATACGCAGTATTTT. As protein: CSAPGLAHTDTQYF. The chain uses TRBV20-1 and TRBJ2-3; D is possibly TRBD2 (6 bases). Trimming took 6 bases from V and 2 from J, leaving 15 bases between them. The V gene's germline CDR1 is DFQATT and CDR2 SNEGSKA (reference sequence). The CDR3 loop spans 14 amino acids.

There are many counts of this clonotype. The rearrangement joins TRBV12-3 or TRBV12-4 to TRBJ1-2; D gene ambiguous. The V and J ends lost 8 bases and 8 bases respectively, with 15 bases between them. The CDR3 is 12 amino acids. The CDR3 loop is CASGGRPEGYTF. Here the CDR3 DNA reads TGTGCCAGCGGCGGACGGCCCGAGGGCTACACCTTC.

This clonotype was counted many times. V gene TRBV11-2 combines with J gene TRBJ2-1, with D unclear. The CDR3 contains 14 residues. The ends were cut back, 2 bases at V and 10 bases at J, with 15 bases in the middle. Germline V lookup: CDR1 SGHAT, CDR2 FQNNGV. Here the CDR3 reads CASSLLRPLGEQFF. In nucleotides, the CDR3 is TGTGCCAGCAGCTTACTTAGGCCCTTGGGGGAGCAGTTCTTC.

The gene calls are TRBV27 and TRBJ2-3; D may correspond to TRBD1 or TRBD2 (6 bases each). CDR3 size: 15 residues. Germline values: CDR1 MNHEY, CDR2 SMNVEV (reference sequence). The V gene lost 6 bases and the J gene lost 1 base, with 14 bases spanning the gap. The CDR3 region is CASSLSGARTDTQYF. CDR3 DNA: TGTGCCAGCAGCCTGTCGGGGGCCCGCACAGATACGCAGTATTTT.

This clonotype was recorded many times. J is TRBJ1-3 and V is TRBV2; D unclear. Germline V lookup: CDR1 SNHLY, CDR2 FYNNEI. The V and J ends lost 3 bases and 6 bases respectively, with 18 bases between them. CDR3 length equals 16 residues. The CDR3 bases are TGTGCCAGCAGTGATTTTGCGGGGATCCTCGCAAACACCATATATTTT. Translated, it gives CASSDFAGILANTIYF.

This clonotype occurred many times. This chain uses TRBV7-9 with TRBJ2-5; 10 bases agree with TRBD2. The CDR3 has 15 amino acids. CDR1 is SEHNR and CDR2 is FQNEAQ in the germline V gene (reference sequence). J gave up 6 bases and V 5 bases, and 9 bases lay outside the gene matches. The CDR3 nucleotides read TGTGCCAGCAGCGCCGAACCGGGACTAGCGAAGACCCAGTACTTC. It codes for CASSAEPGLAKTQYF.

The table lists this clonotype with a few counts. This chain links TRBV2 with TRBJ1-5, with 8 bases matching TRBD1. The V gene end was trimmed by 7 bases and the J gene end by 0 bases; junction bases not matched to a gene: 2. CDR3 length: 14 residues. Germline loops: CDR1 SNHLY, CDR2 FYNNEI. This chain's CDR3 is CASMDRVSNQPQHF. The CDR3 DNA reads TGTGCCAGCATGGACAGGGTTAGCAATCAGCCCCAGCATTTT. Looking up the rest from reference TRBV2 and TRBJ1-5 gives the full variable domain: EPEVTQTPSHQVTQMGQEVILRCVPISNHLYFYWYRQILGQKVEFLVSFYNNEISEKSEIFDDQFSVERPDGSNFTLKIRSTKLEDSAMYFCASMDRVSNQPQHFGDGTRLSIL.

This clonotype has ten or more counts. The V gene is TRBV5-1, the J gene TRBJ2-5, with a tentative D call TRBD2 (5 bases). From germline, CDR1 is SGHRS and CDR2 YFSETQ. The CDR3 extends over 14 amino acids. The V gene lost 4 bases and the J gene lost 5 bases, with 15 bases spanning the gap. DNA of the CDR3: TGCGCCAGCAGCCGGCTACTAGTTTCGGAGACCCAGTACTTC. Its protein is CASSRLLVSETQYF.

In this sample, this clonotype turned up many times. This chain links TRBV18 with TRBJ2-3, with D unclear. There are 12 residues in the CDR3. Germline V lookup: CDR1 KGHSH, CDR2 LQKENI. Trimming removed 3 bases at V and 8 bases at J, with 9 bases between. The CDR3 nucleotides are TGTGCCAGCTCACCTCCCTTCCCTACGCAGTATTTT. Translating gives CASSPPFPTQYF. The full variable domain, with the rest looked up from reference TRBV18 and TRBJ2-3, is NAGVMQNPRHLVRRRGQEARLRCSPMKGHSHVYWYRQLPEEGLKFMVYLQKENIIDESGMPKERFSAEFPKEGPSILRIQQVVRGDSAAYFCASSPPFPTQYFGPGTRLTVL.

At least ten counts were recorded for this clonotype. The chain is built from TRBV3-1 and TRBJ1-2, with D tentatively TRBD1 (5 bases). Germline V gene lookup returns CDR1 LGHDT and CDR2 YNNKEL (reference sequence). V shed 4 bases and J shed 8 bases, with 14 bases lying between them. The CDR3 covers 13 residues. The CDR3 nucleotides are TGTGCCAGCAGCCGCTTCGGGGCAGGAGGCTACACCTTC. This encodes CASSRFGAGGYTF.

This clonotype was recorded many times. V is TRBV20-1 and J is TRBJ1-1; 7 bases match TRBD1. The CDR3 is 15 residues long. Germline V gene data show CDR1 as DFQATT and CDR2 as SNEGSKA (reference sequence). Losses at the gene ends were 0 bases for V and 5 bases for J; bases not matched to a gene: 9. The CDR3 coding sequence is TGCAGTGCTAGAGATCCTGAGGGGGCAGGTACTGAAGCTTTCTTT. Translation gives CSARDPEGAGTEAFF.

Many counts were recorded for this clonotype. V usage is TRBV28 and J usage is TRBJ2-1; 10 bases are shared with TRBD2. The trim removed 7 bases at V and 2 bases at J, leaving 5 bases unmatched. Germline V gene lookup returns CDR1 MDHEN and CDR2 SYDVKM. The CDR3 covers 15 residues. The CDR3: CASNPGLAAYNEQFF. For the CDR3, the DNA is TGTGCCAGCAATCCAGGACTAGCGGCCTACAATGAGCAGTTCTTC.

A word on this clonotype: A far larger clone is a single base away, which makes a read error likely. The chain links TRBV6-2 or TRBV6-3 to TRBJ1-3, with D tentatively TRBD1 (5 bases). The CDR3 length is 13 residues. The V and J ends lost 2 bases and 7 bases respectively, with 9 bases between them. Germline CDR1 and CDR2: MNHEY and SVGEGT. Here the CDR3 reads CASSYGGTNTIYF. DNA of the CDR3: TGTGCCAGCAGTTACGGGGGTACGAACACCATATATTTT.

This clonotype was detected many times. The V gene is TRBV7-9, the J gene TRBJ2-1; D is undetermined. CDR3 length: 11 residues. The V and J ends lost 6 bases and 9 bases respectively, with 9 bases between them. The germline V gene encodes CDR1 SEHNR and CDR2 FQNEAQ (reference sequence). The CDR3 coding sequence is TGTGCCAGCAGTCGGGCCGCTGAGCAGTTCTTC. Its protein product is CASSRAAEQFF.

A note on this clonotype: A junction end diverges from the germline sequence, so it may reflect a read error. The chain carries TRBV4-3 and TRBJ1-6, with no clear D. Looked up from germline, CDR1 is LGHNA and CDR2 is YSLEER. This CDR3 contains 17 residues. The CDR3, as DNA: TGCGCCAGCAGCCAAGATGAGGCAGCGGCCTGGAGTTCACCCCTCTACTTT. Translation gives CASSQDEAAAWSSPLYF.

CDR3 sequence reads: CASRPSPYEQYF. The CDR3 DNA is TGTGCCAGCAGACCGTCCCCCTACGAGCAGTACTTC. The gene calls are TRBV6-1 and TRBJ2-7; D is unclear. V was trimmed by 6 bases and J by 2 bases, leaving 8 bases between them. The CDR3 is 12 amino acids. Germline-derived CDR1 and CDR2 are MNHNS and SASEGT.

The rearrangement joins TRBV6-1 to TRBJ1-1, with a possible D match to TRBD1 (5 bases). Per germline, CDR1 MNHNS and CDR2 SASEGT. Trimming stripped 5 bases from V and 10 bases from J, with 17 bases between. The CDR3 spans 13 residues. The CDR3 DNA sequence: TGTGCCAGCAGTACCCCCGGGGCGTGGGGAGCTTTCTTT. Its translation: CASSTPGAWGAFF.

The table lists this clonotype with many counts. This chain links TRBV19 with TRBJ2-1; D gene unclear. The CDR3 covers 17 residues. V was shortened by 4 bases and J by 0 bases, with 16 bases between the two germline ends. Germline values: CDR1 LNHDA, CDR2 SQIVND (reference sequence). CDR3 sequence reads: CASSTSSRTYSYNEQFF. DNA of the CDR3: TGTGCCAGTAGTACGTCCTCCAGGACCTACTCCTACAATGAGCAGTTCTTC.

This clonotype was picked up a small number of times. J is TRBJ1-2 and V is TRBV6-1; D not resolved. Trimming stripped 6 bases from V and 3 bases from J, with 20 bases between. This CDR3 spans 16 amino acids. Germline loops: CDR1 MNHNS, CDR2 SASEGT. The CDR3 loop reads CASRPRLSKRDYGYTF. CDR3 coding DNA: TGTGCCAGCAGACCCCGCCTCAGCAAACGGGACTATGGCTACACCTTC.

This clonotype came up many times. CDR3: CATRTSAGGNGNEQFF. CDR3 nucleotide sequence: TGTGCCACCCGGACATCTGCAGGGGGCAACGGGAATGAGCAGTTCTTC. This chain connects TRBV10-3 to TRBJ2-1; 8 nucleotides match TRBD1. Looked up from germline, CDR1 is ENHRY and CDR2 is SYGVKD. The V segment lost 10 bases and the J segment 7 bases; nucleotides outside the gene matches: 18. There are 16 residues in the CDR3.

The chain has TRBV2 and TRBJ2-2, with D tentatively TRBD2 (7 bases). V was trimmed by 4 bases and J by 6 bases, leaving 18 bases between them. CDR3 size: 16 residues. Germline values: CDR1 SNHLY, CDR2 FYNNEI. Here the CDR3 DNA reads TGTGCCAGCAGTGGAGCGGGAAGGGGGACTGCCGGGGAGCTGTTTTTT. Its protein is CASSGAGRGTAGELFF. Combining the CDR3 with reference TRBV2 and TRBJ2-2 gives the whole variable domain EPEVTQTPSHQVTQMGQEVILRCVPISNHLYFYWYRQILGQKVEFLVSFYNNEISEKSEIFDDQFSVERPDGSNFTLKIRSTKLEDSAMYFCASSGAGRGTAGELFFGEGSRLTVL.

This clonotype was seen at least ten times. V and J are TRBV5-1 and TRBJ2-1, with 11 bases fitting TRBD2. V trimming: 2 bases; J trimming: 8 bases; junction bases outside the gene matches: 6. This CDR3 contains 15 residues. Germline V CDR1 and CDR2: SGHRS, YFSETQ. The CDR3 DNA reads as TGCGCCAGCAGCTTTAGCGGGAGGGCCCTCGATGAGCAGTTCTTC. It codes for CASSFSGRALDEQFF.

The chain couples TRBV7-9 to TRBJ2-1; D is unresolved. Germline V gene lookup returns CDR1 SEHNR and CDR2 FQNEAQ (reference sequence). V lost 5 bases, J lost 7 bases, and 15 bases lay in between. This CDR3 spans 14 amino acids. CDR3 nucleotide sequence: TGTGCCAGCAGCACCGGTCTGGGCTCGAATGAGCAGTTCTTC. Translated, it gives CASSTGLGSNEQFF.